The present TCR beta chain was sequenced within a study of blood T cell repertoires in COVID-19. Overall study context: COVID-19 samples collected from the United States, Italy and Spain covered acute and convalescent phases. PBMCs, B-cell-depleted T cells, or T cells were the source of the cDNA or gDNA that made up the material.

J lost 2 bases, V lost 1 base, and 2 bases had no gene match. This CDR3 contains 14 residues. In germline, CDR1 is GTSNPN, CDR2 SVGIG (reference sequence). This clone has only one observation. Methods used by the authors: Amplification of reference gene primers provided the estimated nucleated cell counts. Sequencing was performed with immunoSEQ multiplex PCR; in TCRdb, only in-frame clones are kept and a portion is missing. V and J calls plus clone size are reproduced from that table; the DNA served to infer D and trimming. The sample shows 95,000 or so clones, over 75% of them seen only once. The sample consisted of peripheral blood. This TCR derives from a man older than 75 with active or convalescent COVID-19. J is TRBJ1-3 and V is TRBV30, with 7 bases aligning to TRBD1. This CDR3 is CAWSGTGAGNTIYF. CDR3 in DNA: TGTGCCTGGAGTGGGACAGGTGCTGGAAACACCATATATTTT.